These 19 T cell receptor beta chains came from one sample sequenced in a study of blood T cell repertoires in COVID-19. Some clones are missing from TCRdb's copy, which holds only in-frame ones; the method was immunoSEQ multiplex PCR. The sample shows approximately 99,000 clones, approximately 88% of them seen only once. The sequenced sample was peripheral blood. The receptors derive from a human donor in a cohort sampled during active COVID-19.

In nucleotides, the CDR3 is TGTGCCAGCAGCTTACGGACAGAGGGCACTGAAGCTTTCTTT. Its translation is CASSLRTEGTEAFF. This chain links TRBV11-2 with TRBJ1-1; D perhaps matches TRBD1 (6 bases). The length of the CDR3 is 14 residues. Between the trimmed V and J ends, which lost 2 bases and 4 bases, there was a span of 11 bases. Germline V lookup: CDR1 SGHAT, CDR2 FQNNGV. Complete variable domain (other parts from reference TRBV11-2 and TRBJ1-1): EAGVAQSPRYKIIEKRQSVAFWCNPISGHATLYWYQQILGQGPKLLIQFQNNGVVDDSQLPKDRFSAERLKGVDSTLKIQPAKLEDSAVYLCASSLRTEGTEAFFGQGTRLTVV.

This clone was counted between two and nine times. The chain has TRBV2 and TRBJ1-2; no definite D call. V dropped 6 bases and J dropped 1 base, with 6 bases sitting between them. Germline lookup yields CDR1 SNHLY and CDR2 FYNNEI. CDR3 length equals 12 residues. The CDR3, as DNA: TGTGCCAGCAGGGCAGATAACTATGGCTACACCTTC. This translates into CASRADNYGYTF.

The chain uses TRBV28 and TRBJ1-1; 8 nucleotides align to TRBD1. The CDR3 spans 13 residues. Germline V lookup: CDR1 MDHEN, CDR2 SYDVKM. Trimming took 6 bases from V and 3 from J; bases not matched to a gene: 3. This CDR3 is CASRATGDTEAFF. The CDR3 DNA reads TGTGCCAGCAGGGCGACAGGGGACACTGAAGCTTTCTTT.

The genes are TRBV6-5 and TRBJ1-1; D gene uncertain. Germline CDR1 is MNHEY and CDR2 is SVGAGI. There are 15 residues in the CDR3. V lost 2 bases and J 1 base, leaving 11 bases between the germline ends. The CDR3 loop reads CASSYRGATNTEAFF. The CDR3 DNA is TGTGCCAGCAGTTACCGCGGCGCAACGAACACTGAAGCTTTCTTT.

V is TRBV4-1 and J is TRBJ1-1; D possibly corresponds to TRBD1 (5 bases). From germline, CDR1 is MGHRA and CDR2 YSYEKL. The ends were cut back, 4 bases at V and 3 bases at J, with 9 bases in the middle. The CDR3 length is 13 residues. In DNA form, the CDR3 reads TGCGCCAGCAGCCGGAAAGGGGACACTGAAGCTTTCTTT. As protein: CASSRKGDTEAFF.

A few counts support this clone. V usage is TRBV19 and J usage is TRBJ1-5; weak D call: TRBD1 (6 bases). V was clipped by 6 bases and J by 0 bases, with 18 bases between them. The CDR3 runs 17 residues. Germline V CDR1 and CDR2: LNHDA, SQIVND (reference sequence). CDR3 loop: CASSPEGGGISNQPQHF. CDR3 nucleotide sequence: TGTGCCAGTAGCCCGGAGGGGGGGGGCATTAGCAATCAGCCCCAGCATTTT.

This clone came up once. This chain uses TRBV7-9 with TRBJ2-6; TRBD2 agrees at 9 bases. The V segment lost 1 base and the J segment 2 bases; nucleotides outside the gene matches: 6. CDR1 and CDR2 (germline): SEHNR, FQNEAQ (reference sequence). The CDR3 extends over 18 amino acids. CDR3 sequence reads: CASSLVSGGGAGANVLTF. As DNA, the CDR3 is TGTGCCAGCAGCTTAGTGTCGGGCGGGGGGGCTGGGGCCAACGTCCTGACTTTC.

This clone was seen only once. This chain links TRBV5-1 with TRBJ2-1; 10 nucleotides agree with TRBD2. Germline V lookup: CDR1 SGHRS, CDR2 YFSETQ. V dropped 0 bases and J dropped 9; count of bases not matched to a gene: 9. The CDR3 loop spans 16 amino acids. DNA of the CDR3: TGCGCCAGCAGCTTGGTCCTAGCGGGAGCGAAGGCTGAGCAGTTCTTC. Translating it yields CASSLVLAGAKAEQFF.

The chain links TRBV28 to TRBJ1-5; tentatively, D is TRBD1 (6 bases). V was trimmed by 5 bases and J by 3 bases, leaving 11 bases between them. The CDR3 has 14 amino acids. Germline loops: CDR1 MDHEN, CDR2 SYDVKM. The CDR3, as DNA: TGTGCCAGCAGTGGGGCAGGGGCCAATCAGCCCCAGCATTTT. It specifies CASSGAGANQPQHF.

This sequence joins TRBV11-2 and TRBJ1-3, with D unclear. Germline values: CDR1 SGHAT, CDR2 FQNNGV. V lost 3 bases to trimming and J lost 1 base, with 7 bases between them. The length of the CDR3 is 14 residues. CDR3 nucleotides: TGTGCCAGCAGCTTTGCGCTATCTGGAAACACCATATATTTT. Protein product: CASSFALSGNTIYF.

The chain combines TRBV7-8 with TRBJ2-2; the match to TRBD2 covers 14 bases. Germline-derived CDR1 and CDR2 are SGHVS and FQNEAQ. The CDR3 loop spans 16 amino acids. V was clipped by 6 bases and J by 6 bases; unmatched bases: 6. The DNA for the CDR3 is TGTGCCAGCAGTACTGGACTAGCGGGAGGATCCGGGGAGCTGTTTTTT. It specifies CASSTGLAGGSGELFF.

The V call is TRBV24-1, the J call TRBJ1-2, with D uncertain. The CDR3 covers 13 residues. The germline gives CDR1 KGHDR, CDR2 SFDVKD. Trimming cost V 4 bases and J 5 bases, with 10 bases left between them. CDR3 sequence: CATSERPGYGYTF. The DNA of the CDR3 is TGTGCCACCAGTGAACGACCGGGATATGGCTACACCTTC.

This rearrangement joins TRBV28 to TRBJ1-4; 8 bases are shared with TRBD1. Trimming cost V 2 bases and J 2 bases; bases outside gene matches: 7. Germline CDR1 is MDHEN and CDR2 is SYDVKM. The CDR3 contains 17 residues. The CDR3 nucleotides read TGTGCCAGCAGTTTAAGGGGCAGGGGGCACACTAATGAAAAACTGTTTTTT. Protein sequence: CASSLRGRGHTNEKLFF. The full variable domain, in which reference TRBV28 and TRBJ1-4 provide the parts outside the CDR3, is DVKVTQSSRYLVKRTGEKVFLECVQDMDHENMFWYRQDPGLGLRLIYFSYDVKMKEKGDIPEGYSVSREKKERFSLILESASTNQTSMYLCASSLRGRGHTNEKLFFGSGTQLSVL.

The rearrangement uses TRBV19 and TRBJ2-7; TRBD2 agrees at 12 bases. The V and J ends lost 3 bases and 5 bases, in that order; junction bases with no gene match: 8. The germline CDR1 and CDR2 sequences are LNHDA and SQIVND (reference sequence). CDR3 length equals 16 residues. CDR3 in amino acids: CASSISSSGRADEQYF. For the CDR3, the DNA is TGTGCCAGTAGTATTAGTTCTAGCGGGAGGGCCGACGAGCAGTACTTC.

The rearrangement links TRBV19 to TRBJ2-7; 7 positions agree with TRBD1. The CDR3 contains 14 residues. The germline gives CDR1 LNHDA, CDR2 SQIVND (reference sequence). J was trimmed by 7 bases and V by 2 bases; bases with no gene match: 8. The CDR3 is CASSIRGLGVEQYF. In nucleotides, the CDR3 is TGTGCCAGTAGTATAAGGGGGCTTGGGGTGGAGCAGTACTTC.

The chain joins TRBV2 to TRBJ2-7; weak D call: TRBD2 (6 bases). Deletions cut 4 bases from V and 0 bases from J, with 19 bases between. CDR3 length: 17 amino acids. Germline CDR1 and CDR2: SNHLY and FYNNEI. The CDR3 is CASSGPSGVLYSYEQYF. DNA for the CDR3: TGTGCCAGCAGTGGGCCTTCGGGGGTACTTTACTCCTACGAGCAGTACTTC.

V is TRBV28 and J is TRBJ2-3; a weak D match, TRBD1 (6 bases). The germline CDR1 and CDR2 sequences are MDHEN and SYDVKM. V was trimmed by 6 bases and J by 6 bases, leaving 19 bases between them. The length of the CDR3 is 15 residues. The CDR3 is CASRPTNRASDTQYF. For the CDR3, the DNA is TGTGCCAGCAGGCCCACGAACAGGGCTTCCGATACGCAGTATTTT.

The CDR3 loop reads CASSSSGQGAYEQYF. The CDR3 DNA reads as TGTGCCAGCAGTTCCTCGGGACAGGGGGCTTACGAGCAGTACTTC. The chain carries TRBV6-5 and TRBJ2-7; the match to TRBD1 covers 12 bases. The CDR3 sequence is 15 residues long. J gave up 4 bases and V 4 bases, and 5 bases lay outside the gene matches. CDR1 is MNHEY, CDR2 SVGAGI, per germline.

This chain connects TRBV3-1 (or the pseudogene TRBV3-2) to TRBJ1-5, with D uncertain. CDR1 is LGHDT and CDR2 is YNNKEL in the germline V gene (reference sequence). V was shortened by 2 bases and J by 3 bases, with 11 bases between the two germline ends. The CDR3 extends over 15 amino acids. The CDR3 DNA reads as TGTGCCAGCAGCCAAACTGTGTCGATCAATCAGCCCCAGCATTTT. Translation: CASSQTVSINQPQHF.